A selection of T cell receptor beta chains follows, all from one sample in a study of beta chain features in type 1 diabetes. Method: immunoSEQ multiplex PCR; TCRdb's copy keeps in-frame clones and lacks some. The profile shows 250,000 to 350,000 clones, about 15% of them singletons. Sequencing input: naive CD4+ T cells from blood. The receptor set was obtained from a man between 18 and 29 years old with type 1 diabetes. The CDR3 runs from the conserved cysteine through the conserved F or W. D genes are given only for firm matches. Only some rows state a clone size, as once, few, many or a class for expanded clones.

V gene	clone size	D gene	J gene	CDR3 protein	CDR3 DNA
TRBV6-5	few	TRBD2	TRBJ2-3	CASKRGTTDTQYF	TGTGCCAGTAAGCGGGGGACCACAGATACGCAGTATTTT
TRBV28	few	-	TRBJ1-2	CASRRANYGYTF	TGTGCCAGCAGGCGAGCTAACTATGGCTACACCTTC
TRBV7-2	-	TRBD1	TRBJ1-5	CASSSRGSGNQPQHF	TGTGCCAGCAGCTCCAGGGGGTCTGGCAATCAGCCCCAGCATTTT
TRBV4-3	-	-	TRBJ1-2	CASSQEREGGYTF	TGCGCCAGCAGCCAAGAAAGGGAGGGGGGCTACACCTTC
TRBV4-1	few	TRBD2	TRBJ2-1	CASSQGASGGSYNEQFF	TGCGCCAGCAGCCAAGGGGCTAGCGGGGGGTCCTACAATGAGCAGTTCTTC
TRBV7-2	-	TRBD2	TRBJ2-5	CASSLRLAGAKETQYF	TGTGCCAGCAGCTTACGACTAGCGGGAGCGAAAGAGACCCAGTACTTC
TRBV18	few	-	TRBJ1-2	CASSPPGGQNYGYTF	TGTGCCAGCTCACCACCGGGGGGGCAGAACTATGGCTACACCTTC
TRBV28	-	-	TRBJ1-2	CASRRAGYTF	TGTGCCAGCAGGAGGGCCGGCTACACCTTC
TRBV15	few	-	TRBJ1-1	CATSDPGAGRNTEAFF	TGTGCCACCAGCGACCCAGGCGCGGGGAGGAACACTGAAGCTTTCTTT
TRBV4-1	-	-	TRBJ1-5	CASSQNGIHDQPQHF	TGCGCCAGCAGCCAAAACGGGATACACGATCAGCCCCAGCATTTT
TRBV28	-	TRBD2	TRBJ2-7	CASSFPVGGGGTSYEQYF	TGTGCCAGCAGTTTCCCCGTCGGTGGGGGGGGGACCTCCTACGAGCAGTACTTC
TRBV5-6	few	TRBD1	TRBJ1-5	CASSFQSGGASNQPQHF	TGTGCCAGCAGCTTTCAATCAGGGGGCGCGAGCAATCAGCCCCAGCATTTT
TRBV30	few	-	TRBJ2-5	CAWARMGSTQYF	TGTGCCTGGGCACGGATGGGCTCGACCCAGTACTTC
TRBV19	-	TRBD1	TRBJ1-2	CASTLSGRGNYGYTF	TGTGCCAGTACCCTTTCGGGCAGGGGGAACTATGGCTACACCTTC
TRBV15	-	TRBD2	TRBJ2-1	CATSRVVRGLAGDSYNEQFF	TGTGCCACCAGCAGGGTTGTGAGAGGCCTAGCGGGGGACTCCTACAATGAGCAGTTCTTC
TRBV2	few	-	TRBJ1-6	CASSERGSALHF	TGTGCCAGCAGTGAACGGGGATCAGCCCTCCACTTT
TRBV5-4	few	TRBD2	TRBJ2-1	CASSAYSSGSWYEQFF	TGTGCCAGCAGCGCATACTCTAGCGGGAGCTGGTATGAGCAGTTCTTC
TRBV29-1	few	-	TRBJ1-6	CSVEDKDSHNSPLHF	TGCAGCGTTGAAGATAAAGACAGCCATAATTCACCCCTCCACTTT
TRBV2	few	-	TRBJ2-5	CASSQQDPKETQYF	TGTGCCAGCAGTCAACAGGACCCCAAAGAGACCCAGTACTTC
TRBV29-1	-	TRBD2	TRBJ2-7	CSVSGRALYEQYF	TGCAGCGTCAGCGGGAGGGCCCTCTACGAGCAGTACTTC
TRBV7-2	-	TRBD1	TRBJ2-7	CASSWDRAYEQYF	TGTGCCAGCAGCTGGGACAGGGCCTACGAGCAGTACTTC
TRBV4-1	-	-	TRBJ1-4	CASSQDSRFREKLFF	TGCGCCAGCAGCCAAGATTCGCGGTTTAGAGAAAAACTGTTTTTT
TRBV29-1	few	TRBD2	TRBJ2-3	CSVEAGGGINTQYF	TGCAGCGTTGAAGCGGGCGGGGGGATAAATACGCAGTATTTT
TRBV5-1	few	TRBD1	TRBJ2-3	CASSPTGVTDTQYF	TGCGCCAGCAGTCCCACAGGGGTAACAGATACGCAGTATTTT
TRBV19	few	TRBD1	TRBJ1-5	CASRTGQGGLSPQHF	TGTGCCAGTAGGACCGGACAGGGGGGACTCTCGCCCCAGCATTTT
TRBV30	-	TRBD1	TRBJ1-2	CAWTRRQGYGGHGYTF	TGTGCCTGGACTCGTCGACAGGGGTATGGGGGTCATGGCTACACCTTC
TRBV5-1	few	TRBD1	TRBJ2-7	CASSEGTGLSYEQYF	TGCGCCAGCAGCGAGGGGACAGGGCTCTCCTACGAGCAGTACTTC
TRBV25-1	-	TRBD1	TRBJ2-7	CASSDYRDRGDEQYF	TGTGCCAGCAGTGATTACAGGGACAGGGGCGACGAGCAGTACTTC
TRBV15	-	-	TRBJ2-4	CATSRDMDIQYF	TGTGCCACCAGCAGGGACATGGACATTCAGTACTTC
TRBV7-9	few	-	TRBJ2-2	CASSSAEVANTGELFF	TGTGCCAGCAGCTCCGCCGAAGTAGCGAACACCGGGGAGCTGTTTTTT
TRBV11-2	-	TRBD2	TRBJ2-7	CASSPLAGVREQYF	TGTGCCAGCAGTCCGCTAGCGGGGGTCAGGGAGCAGTACTTC
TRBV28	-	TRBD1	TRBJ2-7	CASRPPGQPFYEQYF	TGTGCCAGCAGACCACCGGGACAGCCTTTCTACGAGCAGTACTTC
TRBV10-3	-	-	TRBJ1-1	CAISDRSRGAFF	TGTGCCATCAGTGATCGTTCACGGGGAGCTTTCTTT
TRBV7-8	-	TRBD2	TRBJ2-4	CASSLRGLTADIQYF	TGTGCCAGCAGCTTACGGGGACTAACCGCGGACATTCAGTACTTC
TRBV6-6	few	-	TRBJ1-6	CASTGQPQSPLHF	TGTGCCAGCACCGGACAGCCCCAATCACCCCTCCACTTT
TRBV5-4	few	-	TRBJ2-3	CASSLSARDTDTQYF	TGTGCCAGCAGCTTGAGCGCGCGGGACACAGATACGCAGTATTTT
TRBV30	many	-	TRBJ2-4	CACTGSNIQYF	TGTGCCTGCACAGGGTCAAACATTCAGTACTTC
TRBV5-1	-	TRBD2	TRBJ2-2	CASSLVTSGTGELFF	TGCGCCAGCAGCTTGGTTACTAGCGGCACCGGGGAGCTGTTTTTT
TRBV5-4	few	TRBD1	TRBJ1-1	CASSTGENTEAFF	TGTGCCAGCAGCACAGGGGAGAACACTGAAGCTTTCTTT
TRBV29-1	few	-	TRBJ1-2	CSVESYNNYGYTF	TGCAGCGTTGAATCGTACAATAACTATGGCTACACCTTC
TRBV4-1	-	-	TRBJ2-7	CASSLRVGGAEQYF	TGCGCCAGCAGCCTGAGGGTGGGCGGGGCGGAGCAGTACTTC
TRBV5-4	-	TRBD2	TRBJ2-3	CASSIAGGLGDTQYF	TGTGCCAGCAGCATAGCGGGAGGGCTTGGAGATACGCAGTATTTT
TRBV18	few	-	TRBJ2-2	CASSPPGQSGELFF	TGTGCCAGCTCACCACCGGGGCAGTCCGGGGAGCTGTTTTTT
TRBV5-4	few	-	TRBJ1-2	CASSLDPGSYGYTF	TGTGCCAGCAGCTTGGATCCAGGATCGTATGGCTACACCTTC
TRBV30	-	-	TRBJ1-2	CAWSVMRVSGGGYTF	TGTGCCTGGAGTGTAATGAGAGTTTCCGGGGGTGGCTACACCTTC
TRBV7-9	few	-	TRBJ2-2	CASTGLELFF	TGTGCCAGCACCGGGTTAGAGCTGTTTTTT
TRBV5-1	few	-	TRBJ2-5	CASSLGDTQETQYF	TGCGCCAGCAGCTTGGGGGACACCCAAGAGACCCAGTACTTC
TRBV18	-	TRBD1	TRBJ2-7	CASSPSIGTADYEQYF	TGTGCCAGCTCACCATCCATCGGGACAGCCGACTACGAGCAGTACTTC
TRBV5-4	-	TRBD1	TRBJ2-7	CASSLAQGAREEQYF	TGTGCCAGCAGCTTAGCGCAGGGGGCACGTGAAGAGCAGTACTTC
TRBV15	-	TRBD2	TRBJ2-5	CATSAPGEGQETQYF	TGTGCCACCTCCGCCCCGGGGGAGGGCCAAGAGACCCAGTACTTC
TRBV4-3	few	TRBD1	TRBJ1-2	CASSQQTGALAHYGYTF	TGCGCCAGCAGCCAACAGACAGGGGCCCTGGCACACTATGGCTACACCTTC
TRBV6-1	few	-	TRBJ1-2	CASMAVRVRGYTF	TGTGCCAGCATGGCGGTACGGGTACGGGGCTACACCTTC
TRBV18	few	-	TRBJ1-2	CASSPLGRDYGYTF	TGTGCCAGCTCACCACTGGGGAGGGACTATGGCTACACCTTC